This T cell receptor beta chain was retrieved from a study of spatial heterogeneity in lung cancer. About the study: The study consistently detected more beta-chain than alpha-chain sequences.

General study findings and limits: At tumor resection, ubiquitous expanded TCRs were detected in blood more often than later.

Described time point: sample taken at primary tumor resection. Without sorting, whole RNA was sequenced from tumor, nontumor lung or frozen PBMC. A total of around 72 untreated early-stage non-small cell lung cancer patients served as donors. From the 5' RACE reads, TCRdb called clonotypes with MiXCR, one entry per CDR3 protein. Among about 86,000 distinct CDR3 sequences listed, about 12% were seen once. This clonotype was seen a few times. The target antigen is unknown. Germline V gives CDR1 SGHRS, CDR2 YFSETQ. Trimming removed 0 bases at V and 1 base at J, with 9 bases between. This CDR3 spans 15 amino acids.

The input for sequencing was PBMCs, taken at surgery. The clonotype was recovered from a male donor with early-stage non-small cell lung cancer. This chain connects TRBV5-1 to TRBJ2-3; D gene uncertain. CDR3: CASSLGDTRTDTQYF. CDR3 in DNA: TGCGCCAGCAGCTTGGGCGACACGCGCACAGATACGCAGTATTTT.